Listed below are T cell receptor beta chains from one sample, sequenced in a study of control samples from healthy donors and cancer patients. The data were produced by immunoSEQ multiplex PCR, yet TCRdb's version contains in-frame clones alone and is incomplete. The table records 95,000 to 130,000 clones, about 94% of them present only once. The sequenced sample was blood. The receptors originated from a man aged 25-40 years in good health. Both conserved end residues are part of each CDR3. The D gene is left open where the match is weak. Clone size is shown for a subset of rows, as once, few, many or a class of expanded clone.

size,D,V,J,CDR3,DNA
NA,NA,TRBV7-8,TRBJ1-2,CASSLVLAATLNYGYTF,TGTGCCAGCAGCTTAGTGCTGGCAGCTACTCTTAACTATGGCTACACCTTC
NA,TRBD1,TRBV18,TRBJ1-5,CASSPKTGPQPQHF,TGTGCCAGCTCACCAAAGACAGGGCCACAGCCCCAGCATTTT
NA,TRBD1,TRBV6-6,TRBJ2-7,CASSQAPGGLYEQYF,TGTGCCAGCAGTCAAGCCCCAGGGGGCTTATACGAGCAGTACTTC
NA,NA,TRBV30,TRBJ2-3,CAWSVGQGMADTQYF,TGTGCCTGGAGTGTCGGTCAGGGGATGGCAGATACGCAGTATTTT
few,NA,TRBV30,TRBJ1-6,CAWHNRDSPLHF,TGTGCCTGGCACAACAGGGACTCACCCCTCCACTTT
NA,NA,TRBV27,TRBJ2-7,CASSPDLGREYF,TGTGCCAGCAGTCCAGACCTGGGTAGAGAGTACTTC
NA,TRBD1,TRBV5-5,TRBJ2-5,CASSLGGQGVRETQYF,TGTGCCAGCAGCTTGGGCGGACAGGGCGTAAGGGAGACCCAGTACTTC
NA,NA,TRBV7-9,TRBJ2-5,CASSLDVRKETQYF,TGTGCCAGCAGCTTAGACGTACGGAAAGAGACCCAGTACTTC
NA,TRBD1,TRBV7-3,TRBJ1-2,CASSLDRTGSSGYTF,TGTGCCAGCAGCTTAGATCGGACAGGGAGCTCTGGCTACACCTTC
NA,NA,TRBV9,TRBJ1-3,CASSVVTEGNTIYF,TGTGCCAGCAGCGTAGTAACAGAAGGAAACACCATATATTTT
NA,NA,TRBV4-1,TRBJ2-1,CASSLGSTGENEQFF,TGCGCCAGCAGCCTGGGTAGTACGGGCGAGAATGAGCAGTTCTTC
once,NA,TRBV11-2,TRBJ1-5,CASSIGTPNQPQHF,TGTGCCAGCAGCATCGGGACGCCAAATCAGCCCCAGCATTTT
NA,NA,TRBV7-7,TRBJ1-3,CASSLGVSSGNTIYF,TGTGCCAGCAGCTTGGGGGTTTCCTCTGGAAACACCATATATTTT
NA,NA,TRBV5-1,TRBJ1-6,CASSQEPFSYNSPLHF,TGCGCCAGCAGCCAAGAGCCTTTCTCCTATAATTCACCCCTCCACTTT
NA,TRBD2,TRBV9,TRBJ2-1,CASSVAVTSGGEQFF,TGTGCCAGCAGCGTAGCCGTGACTAGCGGGGGGGAGCAGTTCTTC
NA,NA,TRBV2,TRBJ1-2,CASSEASGAGHGYTF,TGTGCCAGCAGTGAAGCTTCCGGCGCAGGGCATGGCTACACCTTC
medium-sized,NA,TRBV7-9,TRBJ1-1,CASSFFAGENTEAFF,TGTGCCAGCAGCTTTTTCGCAGGGGAGAACACTGAAGCTTTCTTT
NA,TRBD2,TRBV9,TRBJ2-3,CASSVGTSGGLDTQYF,TGTGCCAGCAGCGTAGGAACTAGCGGGGGTTTAGATACGCAGTATTTT
NA,NA,TRBV19,TRBJ1-2,CASSPVLMDLHGYTF,TGTGCCAGTAGTCCCGTTCTAATGGACCTTCATGGCTACACCTTC
NA,NA,TRBV5-6,TRBJ2-6,CASSITSSRPGANVLTF,TGTGCCAGCAGCATAACCTCGTCCAGGCCCGGGGCCAACGTCCTGACTTTC